This T cell receptor beta chain was captured by sequencing in a study of T cell repertoires in cytomegalovirus infection. Comments on this clonotype: Its specificity is unknown.

TCRdb re-derived calls from the reads in MiXCR, one entry per CDR3 protein. The table shows approximately 770,000 distinct CDR3 sequences, with about 27% occurring only once. The CDR3 totals 17 residues. Germline V CDR1 and CDR2: LNHDA, SQIVND (reference sequence). V was trimmed by 3 bases and J by 2 bases, leaving 17 bases between them. The genes are TRBV19 and TRBJ1-5; weak D call: TRBD1 (5 bases). The sample was cultured CD8+ T cells from PBMCs, taken from culture after CMV antigen stimulation. This receptor was obtained from a human donor in good health (CMV status not recorded). Some clones in this sample may be carry-over from other donors' samples. The CDR3 loop reads CASSIVPQGIGNQPQHF. CDR3 bases: TGTGCCAGTAGTATCGTCCCTCAGGGAATCGGCAATCAGCCCCAGCATTTT. The variable domain in full, with the rest retrieved from reference TRBV19 and TRBJ1-5, is DGGITQSPKYLFRKEGQNVTLSCEQNLNHDAMYWYRQDPGQGLRLIYYSQIVNDFQKGDIAEGYSVSREKKESFPLTVTSAQKNPTAFYLCASSIVPQGIGNQPQHFGDGTRLSIL.